This T cell receptor (beta chain) appears in the sequencing data of a study of shared clonotypes between healthy human individuals. Germline loops: CDR1 MNHEY, CDR2 SVGAGI. The CDR3 sequence is 13 residues long. As concerns this clone: A read error may account for a junction end that differs from germline.

Clones were sequenced by immunoSEQ multiplex PCR, and TCRdb holds only the in-frame ones, with some missing. This table has about 2 million clones, roughly 95% appearing once. The V call is TRBV6-5, the J call TRBJ2-7, with TRBD2 matching 7 bases. Sequencing input: naive CD4+ T cells sorted from blood. Regarding subset: CD45RA+ positively selected. The receptor's source is a man between 18 and 35 years old in good health. DNA for the CDR3: TGTGCCAGCAGTTTGGGCGGGAGCTACCCGTATTTCTTC. This codes for CASSLGGSYPYFF.